The clone carrying this T cell receptor (beta chain) was detected a few times. Its antigen is still unknown. A read error may be the cause here, since a much bigger clone is one base away. Via MiXCR, TCRdb re-called the reads, giving one row per CDR3 protein. The table shows roughly 720,000 distinct CDR3 sequences, with 35% to 40% occurring only once. Trimming removed 5 bases from V and 0 bases from J, with 27 bases in between. Per the germline V gene, CDR1 is SGHVS and CDR2 is FNYEAQ. The CDR3 covers 20 residues. This sample was included in a study of T cell repertoires in cytomegalovirus infection. Overall study findings and caveats: HLA-C-restricted TCR beta clonotypes specific for CMV led the ex vivo response.

The rearrangement uses TRBV7-6 and TRBJ2-3; D uncertain. The sequence came from a human donor in good health (CMV status not recorded). Some clones in this sample may be carry-over from other donors' samples. Material for sequencing was PBMCs. CDR3 coding DNA: TGTGCCAGCAGCCGCCCAGGACCAGTGTTACCAGACTCTAGCACAGATACGCAGTATTTT. It translates to CASSRPGPVLPDSSTDTQYF.